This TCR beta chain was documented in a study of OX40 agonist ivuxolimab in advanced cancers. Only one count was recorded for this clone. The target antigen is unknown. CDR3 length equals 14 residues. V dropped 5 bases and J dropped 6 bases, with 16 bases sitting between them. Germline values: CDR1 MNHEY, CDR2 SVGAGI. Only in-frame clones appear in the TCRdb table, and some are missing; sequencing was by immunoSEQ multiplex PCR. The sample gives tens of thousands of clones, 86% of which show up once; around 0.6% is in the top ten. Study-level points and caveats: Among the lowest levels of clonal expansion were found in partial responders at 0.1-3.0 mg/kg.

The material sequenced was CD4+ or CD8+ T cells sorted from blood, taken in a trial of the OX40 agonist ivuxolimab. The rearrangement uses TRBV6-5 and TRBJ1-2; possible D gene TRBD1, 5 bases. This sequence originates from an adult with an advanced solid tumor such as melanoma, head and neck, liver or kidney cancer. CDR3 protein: CASSRTQGSDGYTF. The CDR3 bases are TGTGCCAGCAGTCGAACCCAGGGTTCGGATGGCTACACCTTC.